The subject of this entry is one T cell receptor (beta chain). The antigen is undetermined. This sample stems from a study of siplizumab effects on memory and regulatory T cells. Study findings and constraints: Memory cells seemed less diverse than naive T cells, which also seemed major contributors to the alloresponse. A naive or memory phenotype could not be assigned to roughly 80-96% of the proliferating CD4+ or CD8+ clones.

Assaying covered about 10^5 TCR templates per sample. Sequencing used immunoSEQ multiplex PCR; TCRdb keeps in-frame clones, though not all of them. The repertoire holds tens of thousands of clones, about 90% seen once, with around 29% in the top ten. This sequence originates from a human donor in good health. The sequencing sample was made of CD8+ T cells sorted from blood.

The CDR3 DNA reads TGTGCCAGCAGCCCCCTTTTGACTTTCTTATTCCCGAACTATGGCTACACCTTC. As protein: CASSPLLTFLFPNYGYTF. The chain is built from TRBV7-9 and TRBJ1-2, with D unresolved. The V and J ends lost 5 bases and 2 bases respectively, with 24 bases between them. CDR1 is SEHNR and CDR2 is FQNEAQ in the germline V gene (reference sequence). The CDR3 has 18 residues.